The rows below give T cell receptor beta chains drawn from one sample of a study of blood T cell repertoires in COVID-19. TCRdb keeps only in-frame clones here, not all; method: immunoSEQ multiplex PCR. The repertoire holds about 300,000 clones, 80% to 90% seen once, with around 6.6% in the top ten. Input material: peripheral blood. These receptors originate from a man aged 18-30 years who had recovered from COVID-19. Both conserved end residues are part of each CDR3.

V,J,CDR3
TRBV19,TRBJ1-2,CATRTDGNYGYTF
TRBV19,TRBJ1-5,CASSATTGQPQHF
TRBV27,TRBJ2-7,CASSLSGGFSYEQYF
TRBV7-8,TRBJ2-2,CASSSPQGWNTGELFF
TRBV9,TRBJ2-3,CASSVGGSTDTQYF
TRBV19,TRBJ1-4,CASSSGQGPEKLFF
TRBV6-5,TRBJ1-1,CASTSTGQPNTEAFF
TRBV6-5,TRBJ1-4,CASSGSGINEKLFF
TRBV24-1,TRBJ2-7,CATRKQGSNYEQYF
TRBV24-1,TRBJ2-1,CATSDSGLAGGANNEQFF
TRBV16,TRBJ2-1,CASSQYGDNEQFF
TRBV4-3,TRBJ1-6,CASSQVQGMRSPLHF
TRBV4-1,TRBJ1-4,CASSPGTVPNEKLFF
TRBV29-1,TRBJ1-4,CSAGEGTGGAGEKLFF
TRBV6-2/TRBV6-3,TRBJ1-2,CASSYLPPGNGYTF
TRBV10-3,TRBJ2-5,CAISGTGSGGETQYF
TRBV18,TRBJ1-2,CASSPKTAPHQYGYTF
TRBV5-1,TRBJ2-3,CASSLASGSIDTQYF
TRBV19,TRBJ1-5,CASGQQSNQPQHF